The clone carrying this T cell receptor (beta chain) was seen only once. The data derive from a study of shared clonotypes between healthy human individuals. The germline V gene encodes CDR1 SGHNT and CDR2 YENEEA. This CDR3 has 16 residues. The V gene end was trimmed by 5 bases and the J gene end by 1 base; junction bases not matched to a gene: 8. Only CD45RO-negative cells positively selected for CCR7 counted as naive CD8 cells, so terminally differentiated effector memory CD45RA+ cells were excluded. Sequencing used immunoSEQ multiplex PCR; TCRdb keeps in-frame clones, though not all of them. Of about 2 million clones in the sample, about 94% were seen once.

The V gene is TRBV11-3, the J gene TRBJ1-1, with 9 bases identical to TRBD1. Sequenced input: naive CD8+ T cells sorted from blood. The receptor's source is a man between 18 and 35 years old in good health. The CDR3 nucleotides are TGTGCCAGCAGCCCACGAACGGGACAGGGGAACACTGAAGCTTTCTTT. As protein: CASSPRTGQGNTEAFF.